This T cell receptor (beta chain) is drawn from a study of CXCR3-negative and CXCR3-positive naive CD8 T cells. The CDR3 has 18 residues. Germline CDR1 reads MDHEN; CDR2 reads SYDVKM. The libraries of TRB cDNA were constructed through 5' RACE using UMI labels. Each CDR3 protein gets one entry in TCRdb, which reprocessed the 5' RACE reads and gives no DNA. This repertoire comprises around 96,000 distinct CDR3 sequences; its ten largest clones make up approximately 1.5%. Triplicate sorting captured roughly 310,000 cells each from every CD8+ T cell subset. On this clonotype: Antigen: not known.

Points from the study as a whole: CXCR3 expression dropped partially after cryopreservation, and most assays relied on fresh PBMCs.

The origin of this receptor is a human donor in good health. Some clones in this sample may be carry-over from other donors' samples. The specimen was naive CXCR3- CD8+ T cells from blood. Subset defined: CD45RO-CCR7+CD27+CD95- naive CD8+ T cells lacking CXCR3 (TNR3-). The chain combines TRBV28 with TRBJ2-5; TCRdb returns TRBD2, unconfirmable since there is no DNA. The CDR3 spells CASSPSPAVTSFSETQYF. The full variable domain, rest sourced from reference TRBV28 and TRBJ2-5, is DVKVTQSSRYLVKRTGEKVFLECVQDMDHENMFWYRQDPGLGLRLIYFSYDVKMKEKGDIPEGYSVSREKKERFSLILESASTNQTSMYLCASSPSPAVTSFSETQYFGPGTRLLVL.